This T cell receptor (beta chain) was identified in a study of blood T cell repertoires in COVID-19. Study background: Both acute and convalescent COVID-19 samples were obtained from the United States, Italy and Spain. PBMCs, B-cell-depleted T cells, or T cells provided the cDNA or gDNA that made up the material.

Germline V gives CDR1 SGHRS, CDR2 YFSETQ. The CDR3 has 15 amino acids. V gave up 1 base and J gave up 4 bases; unmatched junction bases: 6. In the authors' methods: Scientists estimated how many nucleated cells there were by amplifying reference gene primers. The data were produced by immunoSEQ multiplex PCR, yet TCRdb's version contains in-frame clones alone and is incomplete. D and trimming were read from the DNA, whereas the V and J calls and clone size are those reported in that table. Counted here are around 150,000 clones, approximately 88% occurring once; the ten biggest clones make up roughly 10%.

The chain carries TRBV5-1 and TRBJ1-2; TRBD1 agrees at 8 bases. This receptor was taken from a man aged 55 to 70 with active or convalescent COVID-19. Sequencing was done on a sample of peripheral blood. CDR3 amino acids: CASSLISGGFYGYTF. CDR3 bases: TGCGCCAGCAGCTTGATTTCAGGGGGCTTCTATGGCTACACCTTC.